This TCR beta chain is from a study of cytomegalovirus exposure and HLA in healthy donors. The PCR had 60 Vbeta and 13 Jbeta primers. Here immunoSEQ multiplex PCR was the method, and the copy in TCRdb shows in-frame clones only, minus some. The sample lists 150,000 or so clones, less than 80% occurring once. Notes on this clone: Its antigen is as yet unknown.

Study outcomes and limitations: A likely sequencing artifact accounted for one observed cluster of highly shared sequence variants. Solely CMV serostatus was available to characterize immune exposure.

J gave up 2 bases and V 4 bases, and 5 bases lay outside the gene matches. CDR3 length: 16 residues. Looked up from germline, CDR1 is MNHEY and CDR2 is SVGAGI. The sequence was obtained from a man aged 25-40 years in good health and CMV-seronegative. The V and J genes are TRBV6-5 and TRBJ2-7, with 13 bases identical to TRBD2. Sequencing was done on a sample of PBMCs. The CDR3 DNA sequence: TGTGCCAGCAGTTCCGGGACTAGCGGGACTACCTACGAGCAGTACTTC. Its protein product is CASSSGTSGTTYEQYF.